The present TCR beta chain was sequenced within a study of blood T cell repertoires in COVID-19. At the level of the study: Donors in the United States, Italy and Spain gave samples during acute or convalescent COVID-19.

This CDR3 comprises 19 residues. The table came from immunoSEQ multiplex PCR; TCRdb's copy has only in-frame clones and leaves some out. The data hold some 90,000 clones, with 81% observed a single time. The origin of this receptor is a man aged 55 to 69 with acute or convalescent COVID-19. The sequencing input was peripheral blood. The rearrangement links TRBV21-1 to TRBJ2-1; the DNA was not used to check the table's D call, TRBD1. TRBV21-1 is a recognized pseudogene. CDR3 DNA sequence: TGTGCCAGCAGCCGAATACGACAGGGGGCAGTCCAATTTTACAATGAGCAGTTCTTC. Translated, it gives CASSRIRQGAVQFYNEQFF.